One sample yielded the 18 T cell receptor beta chains listed below, sequenced in a study of blood T cell repertoires in COVID-19. Some clones are missing from TCRdb's copy, which holds only in-frame ones; the method was immunoSEQ multiplex PCR. The table lists approximately 450,000 clones, 80% to 90% of them singletons. Sequenced material: PBMCs or T cells enriched from blood (not recorded which). These receptors came from a man aged 25-40 years who had recovered from COVID-19.

The rearrangement joins TRBV15 to TRBJ2-4; D perhaps matches TRBD1 (6 bases). This CDR3 comprises 12 residues. CDR1 and CDR2 (germline): LNHNV, YYDKDF (reference sequence). Trimming shortened V by 3 bases and J by 6 bases, and 6 bases separated the two germline ends. This CDR3 is CATSRDRNIQYF. In nucleotides, the CDR3 is TGTGCCACCAGCAGGGACAGAAACATTCAGTACTTC. Full variable domain (missing parts from reference TRBV15 and TRBJ2-4): DAMVIQNPRYQVTQFGKPVTLSCSQTLNHNVMYWYQQKSSQAPKLLFHYYDKDFNNEADTPDNFQSRRPNTSFCFLDIRSPGLGDTAMYLCATSRDRNIQYFGAGTRLSVL.

A remark on this clone: At the DNA level, this CDR3 is encoded by other sequences in the same sample as well. This chain links TRBV18 with TRBJ2-3; a weak D match, TRBD2 (5 bases). The germline V gene encodes CDR1 KGHSH and CDR2 LQKENI. Trimming removed 3 bases at V and 3 bases at J, with 10 bases between. The CDR3 sequence is 14 residues long. CDR3 nucleotides: TGTGCCAGCTCACCCCTTAGAGGGACAGATACGCAGTATTTT. This translates into CASSPLRGTDTQYF.

In the case of this clone: In the same sample, other DNA sequences code for this CDR3. The V gene is TRBV27, the J gene TRBJ1-5, with a possible D match to TRBD1 (5 bases). Trimming pared 5 bases from V and 2 bases from J, leaving 13 bases between. This CDR3 has 15 residues. Germline assignment: CDR1 MNHEY and CDR2 SMNVEV (reference sequence). CDR3 amino acids: CASSRQGGGNQPQHF. In DNA, the CDR3 is TGTGCCAGCAGTCGGCAGGGTGGGGGCAATCAGCCCCAGCATTTT.

The sample holds a few counts of this clone. The chain uses TRBV19 and TRBJ2-7, with 11 nucleotides matching TRBD1. Trimming at V came to 8 bases and at J to 2 bases, leaving 2 bases not matched to a gene. This CDR3 has 13 amino acids. Germline V gene lookup returns CDR1 LNHDA and CDR2 SQIVND (reference sequence). CDR3 DNA: TGTGCCAGTGGACAGGGGGCTACCTACGAGCAGTACTTC. Amino acid sequence: CASGQGATYEQYF.

The chain couples TRBV19 to TRBJ1-4, with D possibly TRBD1 on 6 matching bases. Between the trimmed V and J ends, which lost 6 bases and 8 bases, there was a span of 16 bases. The CDR3 contains 14 residues. Germline lookup yields CDR1 LNHDA and CDR2 SQIVND (reference sequence). The chain's CDR3 is CASSRRGLEEKLFF. Written as DNA, the CDR3 is TGTGCCAGTAGCCGCAGGGGCTTGGAAGAAAAACTGTTTTTT.

The rearrangement uses TRBV6-5 and TRBJ1-6; D might be TRBD1 (5 bases). Germline CDR1 and CDR2: MNHEY and SVGAGI. The CDR3 extends over 15 amino acids. V lost 6 bases and J 6 bases, leaving 15 bases between the germline ends. In nucleotides, the CDR3 is TGTGCCAGCAGCCCCGGGGGTAGTTTTAATTCACCCCTCCACTTT. Translated, it gives CASSPGGSFNSPLHF.

V and J are TRBV28 and TRBJ2-2; the D gene is possibly TRBD1 (6 bases). The CDR3 runs to 16 residues. Germline V gene lookup returns CDR1 MDHEN and CDR2 SYDVKM. Trimming took 3 bases from V and 4 from J, leaving 15 bases between them. The CDR3 loop reads CASSFPRGSGTGELFF. DNA for the CDR3: TGTGCCAGCAGTTTCCCTAGGGGGTCGGGCACCGGGGAGCTGTTTTTT.

This sequence joins TRBV3-1 (or the pseudogene TRBV3-2) and TRBJ1-3, with D unclear. Germline loops: CDR1 LGHDT, CDR2 YNNKEL (reference sequence). The ends were cut back, 1 base at V and 2 bases at J, with 9 bases in the middle. The CDR3 length is 15 residues. DNA of the CDR3: TGTGCCAGCAGCCAAGGCGGCCTACCTGGAAACACCATATATTTT. Encoded protein: CASSQGGLPGNTIYF.

The chain links TRBV5-4 to TRBJ1-1; TRBD1 aligns across 9 bases. Germline values: CDR1 SGHNT, CDR2 YYREEE (reference sequence). With 0 bases clipped from V and 5 bases from J, the junction kept 2 bases outside the gene matches. The CDR3 runs 14 residues. CDR3 in amino acids: CASSLGQGGTEAFF. CDR3 sequence (DNA): TGTGCCAGCAGCTTGGGACAGGGGGGGACTGAAGCTTTCTTT.

V and J are TRBV2 and TRBJ2-7, with 7 bases that match TRBD1. There are 13 residues in the CDR3. V trimming: 7 bases; J trimming: 4 bases; junction bases outside the gene matches: 7. Germline V gene data show CDR1 as SNHLY and CDR2 as FYNNEI. In DNA form, the CDR3 reads TGTGCCAGCAAAACGACACAGGGGTACGAGCAGTACTTC. Translation: CASKTTQGYEQYF.

A single count supports this clone. The chain couples TRBV24-1 to TRBJ2-3, with 12 bases aligning to TRBD1. Germline V gene lookup returns CDR1 KGHDR and CDR2 SFDVKD. The J segment lost 5 bases and the V segment lost 4 bases, leaving 6 bases of the junction unmatched. This CDR3 has 16 residues. The CDR3 is CATSDGTGGVRDTQYF. The CDR3 region has the DNA TGTGCCACCAGTGACGGGACAGGGGGCGTGAGAGATACGCAGTATTTT.

This clone was observed a single time. The CDR3 DNA reads TGTGCCTGGAGTGGGACTTTAATCCTCCACTTT. Its translation: CAWSGTLILHF. The chain is built from TRBV30 and TRBJ1-6; no firm D call. The germline V gene encodes CDR1 GTSNPN and CDR2 SVGIG (reference sequence). CDR3 length: 11 residues. Trimming cost V 1 base and J 15 bases, with 10 bases left between them.

The chain is built from TRBV2 and TRBJ1-1; D uncertain. Trimming left V 1 base short and J 0 bases short, with 6 bases between. Germline CDR1 and CDR2: SNHLY and FYNNEI. The CDR3 consists of 14 residues. The CDR3, as DNA: TGTGCCAGCAGTGAAGGTCAGATGAACACTGAAGCTTTCTTT. Translation: CASSEGQMNTEAFF.

The chain carries TRBV5-6 and TRBJ1-4; TRBD1 aligns across 11 bases. This CDR3 comprises 17 residues. Looked up from germline, CDR1 is SGHDT and CDR2 is YYEEEE. The junction had 6 bases not matched to a gene; V was cut back by 4 bases and J by 1 base. This CDR3 reads CASSLPGQGGTNEKLFF. Written as DNA, the CDR3 is TGTGCCAGCAGCCTACCGGGACAGGGGGGAACTAATGAAAAACTGTTTTTT.

The rearrangement joins TRBV3-1 (or the pseudogene TRBV3-2) to TRBJ1-6; D not resolved. The CDR3 has 15 residues. Germline CDR1 LGHDT, CDR2 YNNKEL (reference sequence). V lost 4 bases and J 13 bases, leaving 20 bases between the germline ends. CDR3 sequence: CASSPSSNRSPPLHF. The CDR3, as DNA: TGTGCCAGCAGCCCGTCGTCAAACAGAAGCCCGCCCCTCCACTTT.

CDR3 nucleotides: TGTGCCAGCAGCTTAGGAAATTCGGCGGGAGGGCCGTGGGAGACCCAGTACTTC. It translates to CASSLGNSAGGPWETQYF. The chain carries TRBV7-2 and TRBJ2-5; 9 positions agree with TRBD2. There are 18 residues in the CDR3. Losses at the gene ends were 1 base for V and 5 bases for J; bases not matched to a gene: 14. The germline gives CDR1 SGHTA, CDR2 FQGNSA.

A few counts support this clone. This chain connects TRBV19 to TRBJ2-7, with TRBD1 as a possible D gene (6 bases). The CDR3 contains 11 residues. Looked up from germline, CDR1 is LNHDA and CDR2 is SQIVND (reference sequence). Between the trimmed V and J ends, which lost 8 bases and 9 bases, there was a span of 14 bases. For the CDR3, the DNA is TGTGCCAGTCAACAGGGTTCAGGGCAGTACTTC. This encodes CASQQGSGQYF.

The genes are TRBV7-9 and TRBJ1-5; TRBD1 might be the D (5 bases). V lost 4 bases, J lost 0 bases, and 10 bases lay in between. This CDR3 spans 15 amino acids. The germline gives CDR1 SEHNR, CDR2 FQNEAQ (reference sequence). The CDR3 reads CASSSSGGSNQPQHF. The CDR3 bases are TGTGCCAGCAGCTCGTCCGGGGGTAGCAATCAGCCCCAGCATTTT. Together with reference TRBV7-9 and TRBJ1-5, the CDR3 gives the full variable domain: DTGVSQNPRHKITKRGQNVTFRCDPISEHNRLYWYRQTLGQGPEFLTYFQNEAQLEKSRLLSDRFSAERPKGSFSTLEIQRTEQGDSAMYLCASSSSGGSNQPQHFGDGTRLSIL.